This T cell receptor (beta chain) comes out of a study of blood T cells in healthy people across ages (dated by TCRdb to about 2015). Turning to the overall study: In model experiments, template switching captured roughly one uniquely barcoded TCR beta cDNA molecule for every two T cells. To track age-related changes in TCR beta repertoire diversity, the study relied on deep sequencing normalized with unique cDNA molecular identifiers. Four age groups were formed from the donors: young (average about 17 years), middle-aged (around 39), aged (under 70) and long-lived (about 80). Donors of different ages were randomly distributed across sequencing lanes to avoid experimental bias. For two donors (one aged 18 to 30 and one aged 80 or older), the study analyzed two additional independent replicas of 1 million unique cDNA reads from the same blood draw.

The CDR3 runs 15 residues from the cysteine to the phenylalanine. The retained sequence is limited to the CDR3, 45 bases, with the frame set at the first base. Cut back by 5 bases and 13 bases, the V and J ends lie 24 bases apart. The germline V gene supplies CDR1 SGHVS and CDR2 FQNEAQ. The approximately 41 donors, aged 6 to 90 years, were systemically healthy Caucasian individuals from Russia. Around 10 milliliters of peripheral blood were collected from each donor into EDTA-treated Vacutainer tubes. Ficoll-Paque density-gradient centrifugation was used to isolate PBMCs, with at least 6.5 million obtained per sample. Trizol reagent was used to extract total RNA from the PBMCs, yielding at least 5.5 micrograms per sample. For every donor, an aliquot of PBMCs went through flow cytometry to measure the percentages of naive CD45RAhigh/CD27high T cells. Concerning this clonotype itself: Its specific antigen is unknown. The input lacks base qualities; no much larger clone sits a single base away.

Library preparation was by 5' RACE. For sequencing, an Illumina HiSeq 2500 was employed. A second PCR of about 6 to 12 cycles was run with a J-beta primer mix and a sample-barcoded 5' primer. A template-switch 5' adaptor carrying 12 random nucleotides introduced a unique molecular identifier onto each TCR beta cDNA molecule. At least 2.5 million CDR3-containing paired-end reads were obtained from each sample. First-strand cDNA synthesis was performed from all RNA using the Mint cDNA synthesis kit, with priming by a TRBC-specific oligonucleotide. Following uracil-DNA glycosylase treatment, a first 18-cycle PCR with universal primers M1SS and BC2_uni_R was performed on all cDNA. As for how the authors treated the data: Normalization of each sample was performed by random selection of 1 million high-quality reads, each carrying a distinct molecular identifier. Instead of being binned into consensus sequences, reads with shared molecular identifiers were discarded. MiTCR, with a Q25 quality threshold and the strictest error-elimination algorithm, was used for CDR3 identification, clonotype clustering and error correction. A nonparametric unseen species model with Euler transformation was used to estimate a lower bound on total TCR beta diversity. TCRdb trimmed public reads at Q25 via fastp, called clones via MiXCR and kept in-frame beta chains. Entries that share a CDR3 protein sequence are merged under the most common genes and DNA. These V and J calls are TCRdb output, not the study's own analysis. This sample has around 1.5 million distinct CDR3 sequences in its table, and 30% to 35% of those were observed once. Jointly, the top ten make up around 11% of the sample.

What the authors observed across the whole study: The percentage of naive T cells measured by flow cytometry correlated strongly with observed TCR beta diversity. Since profiling was done on bulk unsorted PBMCs, naive and antigen-experienced compartments could not be conclusively compared. The CMV infection status of donors was not known, potentially confounding age-related changes in expanded clonotypes. Estimates of total diversity based on one million sequenced T cells were regarded as lower bounds and as underestimates. Compared with the aged group, the long-lived group had more naive CD4+ T cells, fewer expanded clones and increased TCR diversity, suggesting age selection. As age increased, observed TCR beta diversity per million T cells dropped in a roughly linear way, and a significant reduction was already evident by age about 36.

The clonotype comes from a young woman in good health. Rearrangement joined TRBV7-8 to TRBJ2-4; TRBD2 might be the D gene, on 6 matching bases. The sequenced sample was blood. The CDR3: CASSEERPGLQEQYF. The DNA is as follows: TGTGCCAGCAGCGAAGAAAGACCGGGACTCCAAGAGCAGTACTTC.